These 25 T cell receptor beta chains share one sample of origin, sequenced in a study of T cell responses to AZD1222 COVID-19 vaccine. TCRdb's copy holds only in-frame clones and misses some; the assay was immunoSEQ multiplex PCR. The sample yields about 61,000 clones, roughly 89% seen once. Sample: peripheral blood, taken on day 0 of AZD1222 vaccination. The source is an adult in good health.

The chain has TRBV10-1 and TRBJ2-7; a weak D match, TRBD1 (7 bases). Trimming left V 6 bases short and J 6 bases short, with 15 bases between. Germline V gives CDR1 WNHNN, CDR2 SYGVQD (reference sequence). The CDR3 is 13 residues long. In DNA form, the CDR3 reads TGCGCCAGCAGCCCTGGACAGGAGGGCGAGCAGTACTTC. The encoded protein is CASSPGQEGEQYF.

V and J are TRBV27 and TRBJ2-4; the D is unclear. The germline gives CDR1 MNHEY, CDR2 SMNVEV (reference sequence). The ends were cut back, 5 bases at V and 1 base at J, with 6 bases in the middle. The CDR3 runs 13 residues. The CDR3 DNA sequence: TGTGCCAGCAGTCCCACTGCCAAAAACATTCAGTACTTC. Its protein product is CASSPTAKNIQYF.

This sequence joins TRBV5-1 and TRBJ1-1; D not certain. Deletions cut 0 bases from V and 3 bases from J, with 9 bases between. Germline V CDR1 and CDR2: SGHRS, YFSETQ. The CDR3 spans 14 residues. Here the CDR3 DNA reads TGCGCCAGCAGCTTGGCCTGGCAGGACACTGAAGCTTTCTTT. Protein sequence: CASSLAWQDTEAFF.

The rearrangement uses TRBV5-1 and TRBJ1-6; D gene ambiguous. CDR1 and CDR2 from the germline V gene are SGHRS and YFSETQ. Trimming took 1 base from V and 10 from J, leaving 12 bases between them. This CDR3 is 14 amino acids long. In nucleotides, the CDR3 is TGCGCCAGCAGCTTGTGGAACGAGGGCTCACCCCTCCACTTT. It translates to CASSLWNEGSPLHF. The full variable domain, rest sourced from reference TRBV5-1 and TRBJ1-6, is KAGVTQTPRYLIKTRGQQVTLSCSPISGHRSVSWYQQTPGQGLQFLFEYFSETQRNKGNFPGRFSGRQFSNSRSEMNVSTLELGDSALYLCASSLWNEGSPLHFGNGTRLTVT.

This chain uses TRBV6-5 with TRBJ1-1; D unclear. Germline V gene sequence: CDR1 MNHEY, CDR2 SVGAGI. V was cut by 0 bases and J by 7 bases, with 12 bases left in between. This CDR3 has 14 residues. Here the CDR3 DNA reads TGTGCCAGCAGTTACTCGACCGGAGTCTATGAAGCTTTCTTT. This sequence encodes CASSYSTGVYEAFF.

The V gene is TRBV5-4, the J gene TRBJ1-3; possibly TRBD1 for D (5 bases). Germline CDR1 is SGHNT and CDR2 is YYREEE (reference sequence). This CDR3 has 14 amino acids. Trimming cost V 1 base and J 2 bases, with 7 bases left between them. The CDR3: CASSLTGAGNTIYF. CDR3 DNA: TGTGCCAGCAGCTTGACGGGGGCTGGAAACACCATATATTTT.

The chain combines TRBV7-8 with TRBJ1-1; weak D call: TRBD1 (5 bases). Germline CDR1 is SGHVS and CDR2 is FQNEAQ. Trimming pared 6 bases from V and 6 bases from J, leaving 14 bases between. The CDR3 is 13 residues long. The CDR3 DNA reads as TGTGCCAGCAGGTCGGGCGGGGGGTCTGAAGCTTTCTTT. Its protein product is CASRSGGGSEAFF.

This chain uses TRBV11-2 with TRBJ2-5; 8 positions agree with TRBD2. This CDR3 has 16 amino acids. With 2 bases clipped from V and 2 bases from J, the junction kept 7 bases outside the gene matches. Per the germline V gene, CDR1 is SGHAT and CDR2 is FQNNGV. CDR3 residues: CASSLLSGGPQETQYF. Here the CDR3 DNA reads TGTGCCAGCAGCTTATTATCGGGGGGGCCTCAAGAGACCCAGTACTTC.

V and J are TRBV11-2 and TRBJ2-7, with TRBD2 as a possible D gene (5 bases). Germline loops: CDR1 SGHAT, CDR2 FQNNGV. V was clipped by 6 bases and J by 1 base, with 16 bases between them. The CDR3 sequence is 15 residues long. This chain's CDR3 is CASSPIRGASYEQYF. CDR3 sequence (DNA): TGTGCCAGCAGTCCCATCCGGGGAGCTTCCTACGAGCAGTACTTC.

This chain connects TRBV2 to TRBJ1-1; D remains unclear. V shed 10 bases and J shed 7 bases, with 22 bases lying between them. The CDR3 runs to 14 residues. Germline lookup yields CDR1 SNHLY and CDR2 FYNNEI. The CDR3 bases are TGTGCCACAATCCGCCAACTGGGTACCTTTGAAGCTTTCTTT. Its protein is CATIRQLGTFEAFF.

The gene calls are TRBV30 and TRBJ2-2; 10 bases match TRBD2. The germline V gene encodes CDR1 GTSNPN and CDR2 SVGIG (reference sequence). The CDR3 consists of 14 residues. V lost 8 bases to trimming and J lost 4 bases; unmatched junction nucleotides: 7. CDR3 residues: CAAAIAGGTGELFF. The DNA for the CDR3 is TGTGCCGCCGCAATAGCGGGGGGCACCGGGGAGCTGTTTTTT.

The chain employs TRBV20-1 and TRBJ1-2; D is possibly TRBD1 (5 bases). Germline V gene lookup returns CDR1 DFQATT and CDR2 SNEGSKA (reference sequence). The CDR3 loop spans 13 amino acids. V was pared by 3 bases and J by 11 bases, with 19 bases between. The CDR3 protein is CSASPFSGNLYTF. The DNA of the CDR3 is TGCAGTGCTAGTCCTTTTTCAGGGAACCTTTACACCTTC.

This chain links TRBV9 with TRBJ1-2, with TRBD1 as a possible D gene (6 bases). Trimming stripped 3 bases from V and 4 bases from J, with 22 bases between. This CDR3 contains 17 residues. Germline-derived CDR1 and CDR2 are SGDLS and YYNGEE. The CDR3: CASSGGAAGVATYGYTF. The DNA for the CDR3 is TGTGCCAGCAGCGGTGGCGCGGCAGGGGTCGCGACCTATGGCTACACCTTC. Supplemented by reference TRBV9 and TRBJ1-2, the full variable domain reads DSGVTQTPKHLITATGQRVTLRCSPRSGDLSVYWYQQSLDQGLQFLIQYYNGEERAKGNILERFSAQQFPDLHSELNLSSLELGDSALYFCASSGGAAGVATYGYTFGSGTRLTVV.

This clone was counted a few times. This sequence joins TRBV5-5 and TRBJ2-7; 9 positions match TRBD1. CDR1 is SGHKS and CDR2 is YYEKEE in the germline V gene (reference sequence). Trimming cost V 3 bases and J 5 bases; bases outside gene matches: 6. The CDR3 length is 14 residues. DNA for the CDR3: TGTGCCAGCAGCTACAGGGGGCTACGGGACGAGCAGTACTTC. Its protein product is CASSYRGLRDEQYF.

V is TRBV10-2 and J is TRBJ1-6; TRBD1 agrees at 8 bases. Germline CDR1 is WSHSY and CDR2 is SAAADI. CDR3 size: 13 residues. Losses at the gene ends were 10 bases for V and 8 bases for J; bases not matched to a gene: 7. CDR3 sequence (DNA): TGCGCCACCACTGGACAGGGAGATTCACCCCTCCACTTT. Encoded protein: CATTGQGDSPLHF.

This chain links TRBV18 with TRBJ1-5, with 8 bases matching TRBD1. The CDR3 contains 14 residues. The V segment lost 5 bases and the J segment 6 bases; nucleotides outside the gene matches: 6. Germline V gene data show CDR1 as KGHSH and CDR2 as LQKENI. The CDR3 coding sequence is TGTGCCAGCTCATCCGGACAGGGCACTCAGCCCCAGCATTTT. It specifies CASSSGQGTQPQHF.

The J gene is TRBJ2-1, the V gene TRBV5-1; 9 bases are a match to TRBD1. From germline, CDR1 is SGHRS and CDR2 YFSETQ. The CDR3 length is 14 residues. V gave up 4 bases and J gave up 7 bases; unmatched junction bases: 6. CDR3 residues: CASSQGQGNNEQFF. The DNA of the CDR3 is TGCGCCAGCAGCCAGGGACAGGGTAATAATGAGCAGTTCTTC.

The J gene is TRBJ1-1, the V gene TRBV20-1, with D possibly TRBD1 on 6 matching bases. Germline CDR1 is DFQATT and CDR2 is SNEGSKA (reference sequence). V dropped 8 bases and J dropped 6 bases, with 13 bases sitting between them. The CDR3 runs 11 residues. In DNA form, the CDR3 reads TGCAGTTCGACAAGGGGGGCTGAAGCTTTCTTT. Translating it yields CSSTRGAEAFF.

This clone was seen a handful of times. The chain joins TRBV7-9 to TRBJ1-4, with TRBD1 as a possible D gene (6 bases). Trimming removed 5 bases at V and 8 bases at J, with 18 bases between. The CDR3 has 15 amino acids. Per the germline V gene, CDR1 is SEHNR and CDR2 is FQNEAQ (reference sequence). The DNA for the CDR3 is TGTGCCAGCAGCCAGGGGCAGGGGACGACGGAAAAACTGTTTTTT. It encodes CASSQGQGTTEKLFF. Supplemented by reference TRBV7-9 and TRBJ1-4, the full variable domain reads DTGVSQNPRHKITKRGQNVTFRCDPISEHNRLYWYRQTLGQGPEFLTYFQNEAQLEKSRLLSDRFSAERPKGSFSTLEIQRTEQGDSAMYLCASSQGQGTTEKLFFGSGTQLSVL.

The chain couples TRBV5-4 to TRBJ2-3; maybe TRBD2 (5 bases). The CDR3 has 13 amino acids. Germline V gene data show CDR1 as SGHNT and CDR2 as YYREEE (reference sequence). Deletions cut 4 bases from V and 2 bases from J, with 8 bases between. The CDR3 region has the DNA TGTGCCAGCAGCATGACTACCACAGATACGCAGTATTTT. It translates to CASSMTTTDTQYF.

The gene calls are TRBV20-1 and TRBJ1-2, with D possibly TRBD1 on 6 matching bases. Looked up from germline, CDR1 is DFQATT and CDR2 is SNEGSKA (reference sequence). CDR3 length: 11 amino acids. The CDR3 nucleotides are TGCTATGCAGGGGAAGGCTATGGCTACACCTTC. As protein: CYAGEGYGYTF.

This clone has just a few counts. J is TRBJ1-1 and V is TRBV6-5; unclear D gene. Trimming removed 5 bases from V and 8 bases from J, with 12 bases in between. Germline V gene lookup returns CDR1 MNHEY and CDR2 SVGAGI. The CDR3 length is 12 residues. Here the CDR3 reads CASSQEGMEAFF. The CDR3 nucleotides are TGTGCCAGCAGTCAGGAGGGAATGGAAGCTTTCTTT.

The V call is TRBV5-4, the J call TRBJ1-1; 7 bases map to TRBD1. The V gene end was trimmed by 5 bases and the J gene end by 0 bases; junction bases not matched to a gene: 7. This CDR3 spans 15 amino acids. Germline-derived CDR1 and CDR2 are SGHNT and YYREEE (reference sequence). The CDR3 loop is CASRQDRPMNTEAFF. DNA for the CDR3: TGTGCCAGCAGACAGGACAGGCCGATGAACACTGAAGCTTTCTTT.

As concerns this clone: Other nucleotide sequences from this sample produce the same CDR3. This chain joins TRBV12-3 or TRBV12-4 and TRBJ1-1; D possibly corresponds to TRBD1 (6 bases). V lost 2 bases and J 4 bases, leaving 8 bases between the germline ends. This CDR3 comprises 13 residues. CDR3 protein: CASSLRGGTEAFF. Written as DNA, the CDR3 is TGTGCCAGCAGTTTAAGAGGGGGCACTGAAGCTTTCTTT.

The V gene is TRBV18, the J gene TRBJ1-1; the D is unclear. Trimming left V 2 bases short and J 5 bases short, with 12 bases between. There are 14 residues in the CDR3. Germline-derived CDR1 and CDR2 are KGHSH and LQKENI. In nucleotides, the CDR3 is TGTGCCAGCTCACCAACAAGGAGTTCGACTGAAGCTTTCTTT. Amino acid sequence: CASSPTRSSTEAFF.